The 32 T cell receptor beta chains reported below all come from one sample, sequenced in a study of cytomegalovirus exposure and HLA in healthy donors. Vbeta (60) and Jbeta (13) primers were used in the PCR. Libraries were prepared by immunoSEQ multiplex PCR; TCRdb keeps only in-frame clonotypes and omits some of them. The table has under 300,000 clones, roughly 90% seen once; the top ten hold roughly 4%. Sequenced material: PBMCs. All receptors come from a man aged 35-49 years in good health and CMV-seropositive.

The rearrangement links TRBV5-1 to TRBJ2-1; TRBD1 matches 10 bases. Germline V gives CDR1 SGHRS, CDR2 YFSETQ. V dropped 1 base and J dropped 5; count of bases not matched to a gene: 3. The CDR3 totals 15 residues. In nucleotides, the CDR3 is TGCGCCAGCAGCTTGTACGGGACAGGGGACAATGAGCAGTTCTTC. Translated, it gives CASSLYGTGDNEQFF.

Only a few counts were recorded for this clone. One end of the junction varies from germline; a read error may be responsible. This rearrangement joins TRBV6-1 to TRBJ2-1, with 16 bases that match TRBD2. The CDR3 loop spans 15 amino acids. Germline V gene lookup returns CDR1 MNHNS and CDR2 SASEGT. CDR3 coding DNA: TGTGCCAGTAGTGGGGGACTAGCGGGAGGGAATGAGCAGTTCTTC. This gives the protein CASSGGLAGGNEQFF.

The chain links TRBV7-3 to TRBJ2-3; 7 bases align to TRBD2. Looked up from germline, CDR1 is SGHTA and CDR2 is FQGTGA. J gave up 0 bases and V 0 bases, and 15 bases lay outside the gene matches. This CDR3 spans 20 amino acids. CDR3 protein: CASSLTAAGGGGSSTDTQYF. Written as DNA, the CDR3 is TGTGCCAGCAGCTTAACAGCGGCGGGCGGGGGTGGATCTAGCACAGATACGCAGTATTTT.

The J gene is TRBJ1-1, the V gene TRBV2, with D tentatively TRBD1 (6 bases). Trimming shortened V by 7 bases and J by 12 bases, and 24 bases separated the two germline ends. The CDR3 is made up of 14 amino acids. Germline loops: CDR1 SNHLY, CDR2 FYNNEI. The CDR3 DNA follows: TGTGCCAGCACGATGAGGGGGGGACCTGGAAGCCCTTTCTTT. The encoded protein is CASTMRGGPGSPFF.

The CDR3 region is CASSRIDRGLLNTEAFF. The CDR3 region has the DNA TGTGCCAGCAGCCGCATTGACAGGGGCTTACTAAACACTGAAGCTTTCTTT. The genes are TRBV4-2 and TRBJ1-1; 8 nucleotides agree with TRBD1. Germline trimming cut 4 bases from V and 2 bases from J; bases unmatched to any gene: 12. Per the germline V gene, CDR1 is LGHNA and CDR2 is YNFKEQ. The CDR3 totals 17 residues.

This clone was observed at least ten times. The gene calls are TRBV4-1 and TRBJ1-1; 9 bases agree with TRBD1. There are 15 residues in the CDR3. The germline CDR1 and CDR2 sequences are MGHRA and YSYEKL. V shed 3 bases, J shed 5 bases, and the junction held 7 bases outside the gene matches. The CDR3 DNA sequence: TGCGCCAGCAGCCACCCGGACAGGGGAGGGACTGAAGCTTTCTTT. Translated: CASSHPDRGGTEAFF.

The chain is built from TRBV14 and TRBJ2-7, with 11 bases lining up with TRBD2. Germline V lookup: CDR1 SGHDN, CDR2 FVKESK. V shed 3 bases, J shed 6 bases, and the junction held 16 bases outside the gene matches. The CDR3 runs 18 residues. The CDR3: CASSHPGLAENIRGEQYF. CDR3 DNA: TGTGCCAGCAGCCATCCGGGACTAGCGGAGAATATAAGGGGCGAGCAGTACTTC.

The V gene is TRBV2, the J gene TRBJ2-7; a weak D match, TRBD1 (5 bases). Germline CDR1 and CDR2: SNHLY and FYNNEI. The V gene lost 7 bases and the J gene lost 4 bases, with 5 bases spanning the gap. The CDR3 runs to 10 residues. The CDR3 is CASKGYEQYF. In DNA, the CDR3 is TGTGCCAGCAAGGGGTACGAGCAGTACTTC.

V is TRBV5-5 and J is TRBJ1-3; 8 bases are shared with TRBD1. J was trimmed by 4 bases and V by 3 bases; bases with no gene match: 3. Looked up from germline, CDR1 is SGHKS and CDR2 is YYEKEE (reference sequence). The CDR3 sequence is 14 residues long. The CDR3 DNA reads TGTGCCAGCAGCTGGACAGGGCCGGGAAACACCATATATTTT. Translation: CASSWTGPGNTIYF.

The genes are TRBV4-2 and TRBJ2-1; 9 bases are shared with TRBD2. The junction had 2 bases not matched to a gene; V was cut back by 3 bases and J by 8 bases. The CDR3 runs to 13 residues. Germline lookup yields CDR1 LGHNA and CDR2 YNFKEQ. As DNA, the CDR3 is TGTGCCAGCAGCCATGGCGGGAGGGATGAGCAGTTCTTC. This sequence encodes CASSHGGRDEQFF.

J is TRBJ1-2 and V is TRBV7-9, with 11 bases identical to TRBD1. V shed 5 bases and J 1 base; nucleotides not matched to a gene: 9. CDR1 and CDR2 from the germline V gene are SEHNR and FQNEAQ (reference sequence). The CDR3 is 17 amino acids. The CDR3 region is CASSPGQGAEHNYGYTF. As DNA, the CDR3 is TGTGCCAGCAGCCCAGGACAGGGGGCGGAACATAACTATGGCTACACCTTC. The full variable domain, rest sourced from reference TRBV7-9 and TRBJ1-2, is DTGVSQNPRHKITKRGQNVTFRCDPISEHNRLYWYRQTLGQGPEFLTYFQNEAQLEKSRLLSDRFSAERPKGSFSTLEIQRTEQGDSAMYLCASSPGQGAEHNYGYTFGSGTRLTVV.

The rearrangement uses TRBV29-1 and TRBJ2-3; TRBD1 aligns across 10 bases. The germline CDR1 and CDR2 sequences are SQVTM and ANQGSEA. The CDR3 has 14 amino acids. J lost 4 bases, V lost 5 bases, and 6 bases had no gene match. CDR3 in amino acids: CSVTGTGDPDTQYF. Here the CDR3 DNA reads TGCAGCGTTACCGGGACAGGGGACCCAGATACGCAGTATTTT.

The chain employs TRBV28 and TRBJ1-4; a possible D gene is TRBD1 (5 bases). Trimming stripped 7 bases from V and 0 bases from J, with 12 bases between. Germline assignment: CDR1 MDHEN and CDR2 SYDVKM. This CDR3 contains 15 residues. The CDR3 is CASTVGDATNEKLFF. CDR3 coding DNA: TGTGCCAGCACCGTAGGGGATGCAACTAATGAAAAACTGTTTTTT.

The chain employs TRBV7-3 and TRBJ2-3; tentatively, D is TRBD2 (6 bases). CDR1 SGHTA and CDR2 FQGTGA come from the germline V gene. V lost 5 bases, J lost 2 bases, and 11 bases lay in between. The CDR3 length is 14 residues. The CDR3 here is CASSRDSNTDTQYF. The CDR3 region has the DNA TGTGCCAGCAGCCGGGACTCCAACACAGATACGCAGTATTTT. Full variable domain (rest looked up from reference TRBV7-3 and TRBJ2-3): GAGVSQTPSNKVTEKGKYVELRCDPISGHTALYWYRQSLGQGPEFLIYFQGTGAADDSGLPNDRFFAVRPEGSVSTLKIQRTERGDSAVYLCASSRDSNTDTQYFGPGTRLTVL.

The V gene is TRBV7-2, the J gene TRBJ2-3, with 9 bases fitting TRBD2. This CDR3 has 16 amino acids. Germline CDR1 reads SGHTA; CDR2 reads FQGNSA. V shed 3 bases, J shed 2 bases, and the junction held 6 bases outside the gene matches. In DNA, the CDR3 is TGTGCCAGCAGCTTCCTAGCGGGATTACCCACAGATACGCAGTATTTT. Amino acids: CASSFLAGLPTDTQYF. The variable domain in full, with the rest retrieved from reference TRBV7-2 and TRBJ2-3, is GAGVSQSPSNKVTEKGKDVELRCDPISGHTALYWYRQSLGQGLEFLIYFQGNSAPDKSGLPSDRFSAERTGGSVSTLTIQRTQQEDSAVYLCASSFLAGLPTDTQYFGPGTRLTVL.

The chain uses TRBV2 and TRBJ2-5; 9 positions match TRBD2. The ends lost 6 bases at V and 2 bases at J; junction bases unmatched: 10. Germline assignment: CDR1 SNHLY and CDR2 FYNNEI. The CDR3 is made up of 16 amino acids. As DNA, the CDR3 is TGTGCCAGCAGGCTAGCGGGACCAGCCCGGCAAGAGACCCAGTACTTC. Translating gives CASRLAGPARQETQYF.

The chain carries TRBV19 and TRBJ2-7; a weak D match, TRBD1 (6 bases). Germline V gene data show CDR1 as LNHDA and CDR2 as SQIVND (reference sequence). This CDR3 contains 13 residues. V shed 5 bases and J shed 5 bases, with 13 bases lying between them. CDR3 sequence reads: CASSAQGWDEQYF. CDR3 in DNA: TGTGCCAGTAGTGCACAGGGTTGGGACGAGCAGTACTTC.

The chain uses TRBV6-5 and TRBJ2-1; a weak D match, TRBD1 (5 bases). Trimming took off 6 bases at V and 0 bases at J, with 9 bases between the two ends. Germline assignment: CDR1 MNHEY and CDR2 SVGAGI. The CDR3 contains 14 residues. Written as DNA, the CDR3 is TGTGCCAGCAGCCGAGACAGCTCCTACAATGAGCAGTTCTTC. Translation: CASSRDSSYNEQFF.

The chain joins TRBV27 to TRBJ2-1, with TRBD2 as a possible D gene (6 bases). The CDR3 consists of 13 residues. Germline CDR1 and CDR2: MNHEY and SMNVEV (reference sequence). V shed 2 bases and J shed 6 bases, with 8 bases lying between them. The CDR3 here is CASSLGTRNEQFF. The CDR3 DNA reads TGTGCCAGCAGTTTAGGGACTCGCAATGAGCAGTTCTTC.

The gene calls are TRBV7-9 and TRBJ2-1; 7 nucleotides line up with TRBD2. V shed 1 base and J 8 bases; nucleotides not matched to a gene: 5. Germline loops: CDR1 SEHNR, CDR2 FQNEAQ (reference sequence). The CDR3 consists of 14 residues. CDR3 region: CASSLVGGFDEQFF. The CDR3 DNA sequence: TGTGCCAGCAGCTTAGTGGGAGGGTTCGATGAGCAGTTCTTC.

The J gene is TRBJ2-7, the V gene TRBV7-2; D perhaps matches TRBD2 (5 bases). The V gene lost 0 bases and the J gene lost 3 bases, with 12 bases spanning the gap. The CDR3 has 15 amino acids. CDR1 and CDR2 (germline): SGHTA, FQGNSA. CDR3 nucleotide sequence: TGTGCCAGCAGCTTAGCTCCGGGATCAAACTACGAGCAGTACTTC. Translating it yields CASSLAPGSNYEQYF.

The chain combines TRBV10-2 with TRBJ2-3; a possible D gene is TRBD1 (6 bases). Between the trimmed V and J ends, which lost 6 bases and 4 bases, there was a span of 26 bases. CDR3 length equals 18 residues. Germline assignment: CDR1 WSHSY and CDR2 SAAADI. The CDR3: CASRSTGPEGTQSDTQYF. The CDR3 nucleotides read TGCGCCAGCAGGAGTACAGGGCCCGAGGGCACACAATCAGATACGCAGTATTTT.

This clone appeared a few times. The chain combines TRBV6-1 with TRBJ2-2, with 12 bases fitting TRBD1. The CDR3 has 16 amino acids. V lost 3 bases and J lost 8; bases outside the gene matches: 7. Per germline, CDR1 MNHNS and CDR2 SASEGT. The CDR3 DNA reads TGTGCCAGCAGTGATTGGGGACAGGGGGCAGTTGGGGAGCTGTTTTTT. Translating it yields CASSDWGQGAVGELFF.

The chain uses TRBV27 and TRBJ1-5, with 7 nucleotides matching TRBD1. The CDR3 spans 16 residues. V was clipped by 4 bases and J by 0 bases; unmatched bases: 6. Germline CDR1 MNHEY, CDR2 SMNVEV (reference sequence). CDR3 sequence: CASSSRDSYSNQPQHF. The CDR3 bases are TGTGCCAGCAGTTCCCGGGACAGCTATAGCAATCAGCCCCAGCATTTT.

This clone showed up just once. V gene TRBV18 combines with J gene TRBJ1-4; D not resolved. The CDR3 is 16 residues long. The germline V and J ends were trimmed by 1 base and 0 bases, with 9 bases remaining between them. Germline V gene sequence: CDR1 KGHSH, CDR2 LQKENI. CDR3 nucleotide sequence: TGTGCCAGCTCACCACGTGCGGGATCAACTAATGAAAAACTGTTTTTT. Its protein product is CASSPRAGSTNEKLFF.

This rearrangement joins TRBV6-6 to TRBJ2-4, with D perhaps matching TRBD1 (5 bases). Germline loops: CDR1 MNHNY, CDR2 SVGAGI (reference sequence). This CDR3 is built from 11 residues. The V gene lost 8 bases and the J gene lost 8 bases, with 10 bases spanning the gap. CDR3 amino acids: CASGLGDIQYF. The CDR3 DNA sequence: TGTGCCAGCGGGTTAGGGGACATTCAGTACTTC.

J is TRBJ2-3 and V is TRBV6-1, with D perhaps matching TRBD2 (6 bases). With 4 bases removed from V and 0 bases from J, the gap between germline ends came to 17 bases. Per the germline V gene, CDR1 is MNHNS and CDR2 is SASEGT. This CDR3 contains 17 residues. The CDR3 bases are TGTGCCAGCAGTGTCAAGGGACTTCCGATCAGCACAGATACGCAGTATTTT. Its translation: CASSVKGLPISTDTQYF.

In DNA, the CDR3 is TGTGCCACCAGCAGATCCGGACAGTTAGGCACTGAAGCTTTCTTT. It codes for CATSRSGQLGTEAFF. The chain carries TRBV15 and TRBJ1-1, with D possibly matching TRBD1 (6 bases). Per germline, CDR1 LNHNV and CDR2 YYDKDF (reference sequence). The ends were cut back, 2 bases at V and 4 bases at J, with 14 bases in the middle. This CDR3 is built from 15 residues.

V and J are TRBV28 and TRBJ1-5, with 10 bases identical to TRBD1. V was pared by 5 bases and J by 2 bases, with 6 bases of the junction left unmatched. This CDR3 has 16 residues. Germline V lookup: CDR1 MDHEN, CDR2 SYDVKM. The CDR3: CASSKTGGGGNQPQHF. CDR3 nucleotides: TGTGCCAGCAGTAAGACAGGGGGCGGCGGCAATCAGCCCCAGCATTTT.

V is TRBV27 and J is TRBJ2-1; 7 bases match TRBD1. Germline trimming cut 4 bases from V and 4 bases from J; bases unmatched to any gene: 10. The CDR3 is made up of 16 amino acids. Germline V CDR1 and CDR2: MNHEY, SMNVEV (reference sequence). As DNA, the CDR3 is TGTGCCAGCAGTTCCCCCTCAGTGGACAGGTACAATGAGCAGTTCTTC. Its protein product is CASSSPSVDRYNEQFF.

The chain has TRBV7-8 and TRBJ2-1; 7 bases match TRBD1. J lost 0 bases, V lost 1 base, and 3 bases had no gene match. CDR1 and CDR2 (germline): SGHVS, FQNEAQ. CDR3 length: 16 residues. CDR3 protein: CASSLEGQLSYNEQFF. The CDR3 coding sequence is TGTGCCAGCAGCTTAGAGGGACAGCTCTCCTACAATGAGCAGTTCTTC.

The chain joins TRBV28 to TRBJ2-3; 10 positions agree with TRBD2. Germline loops: CDR1 MDHEN, CDR2 SYDVKM. V was pared by 1 base and J by 2 bases, with 6 bases of the junction left unmatched. The CDR3 loop spans 17 amino acids. This CDR3 is CASSLSLAGVPTDTQYF. The CDR3 bases are TGTGCCAGCAGTTTATCCCTAGCGGGAGTTCCCACAGATACGCAGTATTTT.